The 15 T cell receptor beta chains given below trace back to one sample, sequenced in a study of shared clonotypes between healthy human individuals (dated by TCRdb to 2018 to 2020). The library came from the immunoSEQ multiplex PCR assay. TCRdb provides this immuneACCESS table in a form limited to in-frame rearrangements. Some clones are lacking; in checked studies, under half of them reflect an unresolved V gene, and why the rest are absent is not known. The sample contains 2,500,000 or so clones, 93% of them found a single time. The ten top clones hold about 0.38% of the sample. The specimen was naive CD4+ T cells from PBMCs. According to the study, the label for this sample's cell subset or site signals: CD45RA+ positively selected. The receptors originated from a man between 18 and 35 years old in good health. Some clones in this sample may be carry-over from other donors' samples.

The CDR3 coding sequence is TGCGCCAGCAGCTTCCAAGCGGGAGGCCTAGGCTCCTACGAGCAGTACTTC. Translated, it gives CASSFQAGGLGSYEQYF. The chain couples TRBV5-1 to TRBJ2-7; 9 positions match TRBD2. In germline, CDR1 is SGHRS, CDR2 YFSETQ. The length of the CDR3 is 17 residues. With 2 bases clipped from V and 0 bases from J, the junction kept 9 bases outside the gene matches.

This clone was seen a single time. This chain uses TRBV9 with TRBJ1-4; no clear D gene. V dropped 4 bases and J dropped 3 bases, with 28 bases sitting between them. The CDR3 has 20 amino acids. From germline, CDR1 is SGDLS and CDR2 YYNGEE. The CDR3 DNA reads as TGTGCCAGCAGCCGCCGAGCTTCGAAGGCCCCGGCCGGTGCTAATGAAAAACTGTTTTTT. It codes for CASSRRASKAPAGANEKLFF.

This clone came up once. DNA of the CDR3: TGTGCCTTAAGCGGGAGGGGGAACACCGGGGAGCTGTTTTTT. Protein: CALSGRGNTGELFF. The chain is built from TRBV21-1 and TRBJ2-2; the table's D gene call, TRBD2, was not cross checked with the DNA. TRBV21-1 is reported as a pseudogene. The CDR3 totals 14 residues.

This clone was found once. The chain has TRBV29-1 and TRBJ2-7; TRBD2 agrees at 10 bases. With 7 bases clipped from V and 1 base from J, the junction kept 4 bases outside the gene matches. CDR1 and CDR2 from the germline V gene are SQVTM and ANQGSEA. This CDR3 has 13 amino acids. For the CDR3, the DNA is TGCAGCGCTAGGACTAGCGGATCCTACGAGCAGTACTTC. The encoded protein is CSARTSGSYEQYF.

The chain uses TRBV7-9 and TRBJ1-4, with D perhaps matching TRBD1 (6 bases). The CDR3 is 17 residues long. CDR1 and CDR2 from the germline V gene are SEHNR and FQNEAQ (reference sequence). Trimming stripped 5 bases from V and 0 bases from J, with 16 bases between. The DNA for the CDR3 is TGTGCCAGCAGCCGAAGAAAGAACAGGGCAACTAATGAAAAACTGTTTTTT. As protein: CASSRRKNRATNEKLFF.

The rearrangement joins TRBV5-6 to TRBJ1-3; D is perhaps TRBD1 (5 bases). Trimming removed 3 bases at V and 1 base at J, with 11 bases between. This CDR3 is 15 amino acids long. CDR1 is SGHDT, CDR2 YYEEEE, per germline. CDR3 residues: CASSSDSGSGNTIYF. DNA for the CDR3: TGTGCCAGCAGCTCCGACAGTGGATCTGGAAACACCATATATTTT.

The gene calls are TRBV7-2 and TRBJ2-7; D gene unclear. The CDR3 loop spans 14 amino acids. Germline V gene lookup returns CDR1 SGHTA and CDR2 FQGNSA. V lost 1 base and J 7 bases, leaving 14 bases between the germline ends. CDR3 region: CASSLVNSLREQYF. CDR3 bases: TGTGCCAGCAGCTTAGTAAACAGCCTACGAGAGCAGTACTTC.

The rearrangement uses TRBV11-2 and TRBJ2-1; TRBD2 agrees at 9 bases. Trimming at V came to 5 bases and at J to 9 bases, leaving 11 bases not matched to a gene. CDR3 size: 15 residues. Germline V gene lookup returns CDR1 SGHAT and CDR2 FQNNGV. In nucleotides, the CDR3 is TGTGCCAGCAGCCTAGGGGCTAGCGGGATTAGTGAGCAGTTCTTC. This translates into CASSLGASGISEQFF.

This chain joins TRBV7-6 and TRBJ2-2, with TRBD2 identical over 7 bases. The germline gives CDR1 SGHVS, CDR2 FNYEAQ. Trimming at V came to 5 bases and at J to 10 bases, leaving 7 bases not matched to a gene. The CDR3 length is 13 residues. CDR3 sequence: CASSRMAGVELFF. DNA of the CDR3: TGTGCCAGCAGCCGAATGGCGGGAGTGGAGCTGTTTTTT.

The chain couples TRBV10-1 to TRBJ2-7; 14 bases align to TRBD2. In germline, CDR1 is WNHNN, CDR2 SYGVQD (reference sequence). Trimming removed 3 bases from V and 1 base from J; junction bases left unmatched: 2. The CDR3 runs to 16 residues. CDR3 protein: CASSDWTSGGSYEQYF. CDR3 nucleotides: TGCGCCAGCAGTGACTGGACTAGCGGGGGGTCCTACGAGCAGTACTTC.

The chain couples TRBV18 to TRBJ1-2; D call uncertain. V was cut by 4 bases and J by 8 bases, with 14 bases left in between. The CDR3 is 13 residues long. Germline V lookup: CDR1 KGHSH, CDR2 LQKENI. The CDR3 bases are TGTGCCAGCTCACAAGAGCCTCGGGGAGGCTACACCTTC. Its protein is CASSQEPRGGYTF. The variable domain in full, with the rest retrieved from reference TRBV18 and TRBJ1-2, is NAGVMQNPRHLVRRRGQEARLRCSPMKGHSHVYWYRQLPEEGLKFMVYLQKENIIDESGMPKERFSAEFPKEGPSILRIQQVVRGDSAAYFCASSQEPRGGYTFGSGTRLTVV.

This clone was seen only once. The CDR3 region is CASSSSTSGRDSSYNEQFF. Written as DNA, the CDR3 is TGTGCCAGCAGCTCCTCTACTAGCGGGAGGGACAGCTCCTACAATGAGCAGTTCTTC. The chain is built from TRBV7-3 and TRBJ2-1; 13 nucleotides match TRBD2. This CDR3 is built from 19 residues. Germline lookup yields CDR1 SGHTA and CDR2 FQGTGA. Germline trimming cut 4 bases from V and 0 bases from J; bases unmatched to any gene: 9. Full variable domain (rest looked up from reference TRBV7-3 and TRBJ2-1): GAGVSQTPSNKVTEKGKYVELRCDPISGHTALYWYRQSLGQGPEFLIYFQGTGAADDSGLPNDRFFAVRPEGSVSTLKIQRTERGDSAVYLCASSSSTSGRDSSYNEQFFGPGTRLTVL.

This clone appeared a single time. The gene calls are TRBV4-2 and TRBJ1-4, with 7 bases aligning to TRBD1. The junction had 4 bases not matched to a gene; V was cut back by 1 base and J by 5 bases. CDR3 length: 15 residues. Germline CDR1 and CDR2: LGHNA and YNFKEQ. As DNA, the CDR3 is TGTGCCAGCAGCCAAGGGGACAGCAGAAATGAAAAACTGTTTTTT. Amino acids: CASSQGDSRNEKLFF.

In nucleotides, the CDR3 is TGCGCCAGCGTTTCCGGAGGCTTGACCCAAGAGACCCAGTACTTC. Its protein is CASVSGGLTQETQYF. The rearrangement joins TRBV10-2 to TRBJ2-5; weak D call: TRBD2 (5 bases). Per the germline V gene, CDR1 is WSHSY and CDR2 is SAAADI. V dropped 8 bases and J dropped 1 base, with 17 bases sitting between them. This CDR3 is built from 15 residues.

J is TRBJ1-5 and V is TRBV27; TRBD1 might be the D (6 bases). Trimming took 6 bases from V and 4 from J, leaving 13 bases between them. There are 14 residues in the CDR3. Germline values: CDR1 MNHEY, CDR2 SMNVEV (reference sequence). The CDR3 sequence is CASRSGTKNQPQHF. In nucleotides, the CDR3 is TGTGCCAGCAGATCCGGGACAAAGAATCAGCCCCAGCATTTT.